Listed below are T cell receptor beta chains from one sample, sequenced in a study of blood T cell repertoires in COVID-19. TCRdb's table, derived via immunoSEQ multiplex PCR, lists solely in-frame clones and lacks some. The sample contains about 110,000 clones, roughly four fifths of which appear only once. What was sequenced was peripheral blood. These receptor sequences come from a man older than 75 with COVID-19, enrolled during active disease. Each CDR3 is given with its conserved first and last residue. The D gene is left open where the match is weak. Not every row has a clone size; where given, it reads once, few, many or a size class.

clone_size: .
j_call: TRBJ2-2
v_call: TRBV6-1
d_call: .
cdr3_nt: TGTGCCAGCAGTGAGGAGGGAAGGGAGCTGTTTTTT
cdr3_aa: CASSEEGRELFF

clone_size: .
j_call: TRBJ2-7
v_call: TRBV6-5
d_call: .
cdr3_nt: TGTGCCAGCAGCCACCGGGGAGTTTCCTACGAGCAGTACTTC
cdr3_aa: CASSHRGVSYEQYF

clone_size: .
j_call: TRBJ1-1
v_call: TRBV5-4
d_call: .
cdr3_nt: TGTGCCAGCAGCTTGGTCGGGGGCGGGGGCACTGAAGCTTTCTTT
cdr3_aa: CASSLVGGGGTEAFF

clone_size: .
j_call: TRBJ2-1
v_call: TRBV5-1
d_call: TRBD2
cdr3_nt: TGCGCCAGCAGCTCTACTCTAGCGGGAGAATCCAATGAGCAGTTCTTC
cdr3_aa: CASSSTLAGESNEQFF

clone_size: few
j_call: TRBJ2-2
v_call: TRBV4-3
d_call: .
cdr3_nt: TGCGCCAGCAGCCAGAGAAAAAACACCGGGGAGCTGTTTTTT
cdr3_aa: CASSQRKNTGELFF

clone_size: .
j_call: TRBJ2-2
v_call: TRBV24-1
d_call: TRBD1
cdr3_nt: TGTGCCACCAGTGATACGTTACAGGGGGACACCGGGGAGCTGTTTTTT
cdr3_aa: CATSDTLQGDTGELFF

clone_size: .
j_call: TRBJ2-7
v_call: TRBV5-4
d_call: TRBD1
cdr3_nt: TGTGCCAGCAGCCGGGACAGGGCCCTCGGAGAGTACTTC
cdr3_aa: CASSRDRALGEYF

clone_size: many
j_call: TRBJ2-7
v_call: TRBV29-1
d_call: TRBD2
cdr3_nt: TGCAGCGTCGGGACTAGCGGGAACTCCTACGAGCAGTACTTC
cdr3_aa: CSVGTSGNSYEQYF

clone_size: .
j_call: TRBJ2-7
v_call: TRBV7-9
d_call: TRBD2
cdr3_nt: TGTGCCAGCAGCCCCCGGGGGGTAGCGGGGGTCGAGCAGTACTTC
cdr3_aa: CASSPRGVAGVEQYF

clone_size: few
j_call: TRBJ2-5
v_call: TRBV5-1
d_call: TRBD2
cdr3_nt: TGCGCCAGCAGCTTGGGGACTAGCGGGAGTATGCAGGGGGCCCAGTACTTC
cdr3_aa: CASSLGTSGSMQGAQYF

clone_size: .
j_call: TRBJ2-4
v_call: TRBV5-6
d_call: TRBD1
cdr3_nt: TGTGCCAGCAGCTCGGGGACAGGAATGATTCAGTACTTC
cdr3_aa: CASSSGTGMIQYF

clone_size: .
j_call: TRBJ2-1
v_call: TRBV7-2
d_call: .
cdr3_nt: TGTGCCAGCAGCCCACCCCCCAGAGGTGTCCACAATGAGCAGTTCTTC
cdr3_aa: CASSPPPRGVHNEQFF

clone_size: .
j_call: TRBJ2-1
v_call: TRBV7-2
d_call: TRBD2
cdr3_nt: TGTGCCAGCAGCGACCCGACGGGACTAGCGGGAGTAAACAATGAGCAGTTCTTC
cdr3_aa: CASSDPTGLAGVNNEQFF

clone_size: .
j_call: TRBJ1-6
v_call: TRBV6-2/TRBV6-3
d_call: .
cdr3_nt: .
cdr3_aa: CASSSSDSNVHF

clone_size: .
j_call: TRBJ1-4
v_call: TRBV7-9
d_call: .
cdr3_nt: TGTGCCAGCAGCTCGGACGGACCGGGAAGTGAAAAACTGTTTTTT
cdr3_aa: CASSSDGPGSEKLFF

clone_size: .
j_call: TRBJ2-3
v_call: TRBV7-2
d_call: TRBD2
cdr3_nt: TGTGCCAGCAGCTCCCCGACTAGCGGGAGTACAGATACGCAGTATTTT
cdr3_aa: CASSSPTSGSTDTQYF

clone_size: .
j_call: TRBJ2-3
v_call: TRBV7-3
d_call: TRBD2
cdr3_nt: TGTGCCAGCAGCTTCGGCGGGAGGTGGGATACGCAGTATTTT
cdr3_aa: CASSFGGRWDTQYF

clone_size: .
j_call: TRBJ2-3
v_call: TRBV27
d_call: .
cdr3_nt: TGTGCCAGCAGTTTATCGGGCCCCCCCTCCGATACGCAGTATTTT
cdr3_aa: CASSLSGPPSDTQYF

clone_size: .
j_call: TRBJ1-1
v_call: TRBV9
d_call: .
cdr3_nt: TGTGCCAGCAGCGTACGGTCGGGGGATACTGAAGCTTTCTTT
cdr3_aa: CASSVRSGDTEAFF

clone_size: once
j_call: TRBJ2-7
v_call: TRBV10-3
d_call: TRBD1
cdr3_nt: TGTGCCATCAGTGAGCCAAGCTTTGGGACAGGGGGATACGAGCAGTACTTC
cdr3_aa: CAISEPSFGTGGYEQYF

clone_size: .
j_call: TRBJ2-1
v_call: TRBV9
d_call: TRBD2
cdr3_nt: TGTGCCAGCAGCGTACGATCCGGGACTAGCGGTCTGAATGAGCAGTTCTTC
cdr3_aa: CASSVRSGTSGLNEQFF

clone_size: few
j_call: TRBJ2-4
v_call: TRBV7-3
d_call: .
cdr3_nt: TGTGCCAGCAAAGGGCCGGCAGGGCGACGGGCCAAAAACATTCAGTACTTC
cdr3_aa: CASKGPAGRRAKNIQYF

clone_size: .
j_call: TRBJ2-3
v_call: TRBV7-3
d_call: TRBD2
cdr3_nt: TGTGCCAGCAGCTTAAGGCCCTCCCTAGCGGGGGACACAGATACGCAGTATTTT
cdr3_aa: CASSLRPSLAGDTDTQYF

clone_size: .
j_call: TRBJ2-7
v_call: TRBV28
d_call: .
cdr3_nt: TGTGCCAGCAGTTTCTACAGCGCGGGCTCCTACGAGCAGTACTTC
cdr3_aa: CASSFYSAGSYEQYF

clone_size: .
j_call: TRBJ1-2
v_call: TRBV24-1
d_call: .
cdr3_nt: TGTGCCACCAGTGAACGGGTTGGCTATGGCTACACCTTC
cdr3_aa: CATSERVGYGYTF

clone_size: .
j_call: TRBJ1-2
v_call: TRBV7-2
d_call: .
cdr3_nt: TGTGCCAGCAGCTTAGCACAGGTGGAAGGCTACACCTTC
cdr3_aa: CASSLAQVEGYTF

clone_size: .
j_call: TRBJ2-7
v_call: TRBV10-1
d_call: .
cdr3_nt: TGCGCCCGCTCCGCGACAGGAGCCTACGAGCAGTACTTC
cdr3_aa: CARSATGAYEQYF

clone_size: .
j_call: TRBJ2-7
v_call: TRBV6-6
d_call: .
cdr3_nt: TGTGCCACTTCCGGGTCCTACGAGCAGTACTTC
cdr3_aa: CATSGSYEQYF

clone_size: .
j_call: TRBJ2-1
v_call: TRBV27
d_call: TRBD2
cdr3_nt: TGTGCCAGCAGTCCCCGGGGCGAGATATTTACTAGCGGGAGGGGGGAATACAATGAGCAGTTCTTC
cdr3_aa: CASSPRGEIFTSGRGEYNEQFF

clone_size: few
j_call: TRBJ1-2
v_call: TRBV5-6
d_call: .
cdr3_nt: TGTGCCAGCAGCTTAGACAGAAGGTATGGCTACACCTTC
cdr3_aa: CASSLDRRYGYTF

clone_size: .
j_call: TRBJ1-2
v_call: TRBV11-2
d_call: .
cdr3_nt: TGTGCCAGCAGCTTAGAGTTAAGGGGCAACTATGGCTACACCTTC
cdr3_aa: CASSLELRGNYGYTF

clone_size: .
j_call: TRBJ1-5
v_call: TRBV28
d_call: .
cdr3_nt: TGTGCCAGCAGTTTTGTCGGGGGGAAAGGGGGTAATCAGCCCCAGCATTTT
cdr3_aa: CASSFVGGKGGNQPQHF

clone_size: .
j_call: TRBJ1-1
v_call: TRBV4-1
d_call: .
cdr3_nt: TGCGCCAGCAGCCAAGACCCCCGGGGATTTAACACTGAAGCTTTCTTT
cdr3_aa: CASSQDPRGFNTEAFF

clone_size: .
j_call: TRBJ2-3
v_call: TRBV27
d_call: TRBD2
cdr3_nt: TGTGCCAGCTTCCCTAGCGGGAGACGAGATACGCAGTATTTT
cdr3_aa: CASFPSGRRDTQYF

clone_size: .
j_call: TRBJ2-2
v_call: TRBV5-1
d_call: .
cdr3_nt: TGCGCCAGCAGCTTGAAGACAGTCGCGAACACCGGGGAGCTGTTTTTT
cdr3_aa: CASSLKTVANTGELFF

clone_size: .
j_call: TRBJ2-5
v_call: TRBV5-1
d_call: TRBD1
cdr3_nt: TGCGCCAGCAGTCTTGGACAGGGGGCGGAAGAGACCCAGTACTTC
cdr3_aa: CASSLGQGAEETQYF

clone_size: .
j_call: TRBJ2-1
v_call: TRBV20-1
d_call: TRBD2
cdr3_nt: TGCAGTGCTAGTTTGCGGGGGTTAGCGTATGAGCAGTTCTTC
cdr3_aa: CSASLRGLAYEQFF

clone_size: once
j_call: TRBJ2-7
v_call: TRBV5-1
d_call: TRBD1
cdr3_nt: TGCGCCAGCAGCTTGGGAGGGGGGGGACAGGGGCCATGGGAGCAGTACTTC
cdr3_aa: CASSLGGGGQGPWEQYF

clone_size: .
j_call: TRBJ2-7
v_call: TRBV12-1
d_call: .
cdr3_nt: TGTGCCAGCAGCTGCGCCTACAGGGTGGGGCCGGGGTACGAGCAGTACTTC
cdr3_aa: CASSCAYRVGPGYEQYF

clone_size: .
j_call: TRBJ2-7
v_call: TRBV27
d_call: .
cdr3_nt: TGTGCCAGCAGTTACCGCGGTGAGCAGTACTTC
cdr3_aa: CASSYRGEQYF

clone_size: .
j_call: TRBJ1-2
v_call: TRBV7-2
d_call: .
cdr3_nt: TGTGCCAGCAGCTTAGAGAGGGAAGGGGGCTACACCTTC
cdr3_aa: CASSLEREGGYTF

clone_size: .
j_call: TRBJ2-5
v_call: TRBV20-1
d_call: .
cdr3_nt: TGCAGTGCTAGTTATACAACGGGAAAAGAGACCCAGTACTTC
cdr3_aa: CSASYTTGKETQYF

clone_size: .
j_call: TRBJ1-2
v_call: TRBV4-2
d_call: TRBD1
cdr3_nt: TGTGCCAGCAGCCAAGCCGGACAGGGACCAAGGTATGGCTACACCTTC
cdr3_aa: CASSQAGQGPRYGYTF

clone_size: .
j_call: TRBJ2-3
v_call: TRBV28
d_call: .
cdr3_nt: TGTGCCAGCAGTTTTTCTCCGGGAACAGATACGCAGTATTTT
cdr3_aa: CASSFSPGTDTQYF

clone_size: .
j_call: TRBJ1-2
v_call: TRBV6-5
d_call: .
cdr3_nt: TGTGCCAGCACCCCGGGGGGGCGTAACTATGGCTACACCTTC
cdr3_aa: CASTPGGRNYGYTF

clone_size: .
j_call: TRBJ2-1
v_call: TRBV12-3/TRBV12-4
d_call: TRBD2
cdr3_nt: TGTGCCAGCAGTGGGTCAGCGGGAGGGCGGCAGTTCTTC
cdr3_aa: CASSGSAGGRQFF

clone_size: once
j_call: TRBJ2-5
v_call: TRBV12-3/TRBV12-4
d_call: TRBD2
cdr3_nt: TGTGCCAGCACCGTAACTAGCGGAGAGACCCAGTACTTC
cdr3_aa: CASTVTSGETQYF

clone_size: .
j_call: TRBJ2-7
v_call: TRBV6-5
d_call: TRBD2
cdr3_nt: TGTGCCAGCTCCACGGGACTAGGGATCTACGAGCAGTACTTC
cdr3_aa: CASSTGLGIYEQYF

clone_size: .
j_call: TRBJ1-5
v_call: TRBV6-5
d_call: .
cdr3_nt: TGTGCCAGCACCACGGCGAGGGTTTACGGCCAGCCCCAGCATTTT
cdr3_aa: CASTTARVYGQPQHF

clone_size: .
j_call: TRBJ1-1
v_call: TRBV5-4
d_call: .
cdr3_nt: TGTGCCAGCAGCTTAGACAGGAACACTGAAGCTTTCTTT
cdr3_aa: CASSLDRNTEAFF

clone_size: .
j_call: TRBJ2-7
v_call: TRBV6-5
d_call: TRBD2
cdr3_nt: TGTGCCAGCAGTCTGGGACTAGCGGACTACGAGCAGTACTTC
cdr3_aa: CASSLGLADYEQYF

clone_size: .
j_call: TRBJ1-1
v_call: TRBV12-3/TRBV12-4
d_call: .
cdr3_nt: TGTGCCAGCAGTCCTATAGGTGGAGCTGAAGCTTTCTTT
cdr3_aa: CASSPIGGAEAFF

clone_size: .
j_call: TRBJ2-3
v_call: TRBV11-2
d_call: .
cdr3_nt: TGTGCCAGCAGCTCGGCGCGGCAGAATACGCAGTATTTT
cdr3_aa: CASSSARQNTQYF

clone_size: .
j_call: TRBJ1-1
v_call: TRBV5-1
d_call: TRBD1
cdr3_nt: TGCGCCAGCAGCTTGAGACAGGGGGGCACTGAAGCTTTCTTT
cdr3_aa: CASSLRQGGTEAFF

clone_size: once
j_call: TRBJ2-2
v_call: TRBV5-1
d_call: .
cdr3_nt: TGCGCCAGCAGCTTGAGGCTAGACTTCGGGGAGCTGTTTTTT
cdr3_aa: CASSLRLDFGELFF